These 30 T cell receptor beta chains originate from one sample sequenced in a study of T cells in Graves' hyperthyroidism and ophthalmopathy. TCR beta CDR3 sequences were amplified from RNA transcripts. HTBI primers were employed in a first-round RT-PCR of the TCR CDR3. TCRdb used MiXCR to reprocess the multiplex PCR reads, holding one entry per CDR3 protein. The sample records about 840,000 distinct CDR3 sequences, around 39% being singletons. The material sequenced was blood. These receptor sequences come from a man aged 18 to 30 with Graves' hyperthyroidism.

J is TRBJ1-2 and V is TRBV7-2, with TRBD1 matching over 12 bases. The CDR3 totals 18 residues. Looked up from germline, CDR1 is SGHTA and CDR2 is FQGNSA. The J segment lost 3 bases and the V segment lost 5 bases, leaving 13 bases of the junction unmatched. CDR3 sequence: CASSTRPGQGAFDYGYTF. DNA of the CDR3: TGTGCCAGCAGCACAAGACCGGGACAGGGGGCGTTTGACTATGGCTACACCTTC. Based on the CDR3 plus reference TRBV7-2 and TRBJ1-2, the full variable domain is GAGVSQSPSNKVTEKGKDVELRCDPISGHTALYWYRQSLGQGLEFLIYFQGNSAPDKSGLPSDRFSAERTGGSVSTLTIQRTQQEDSAVYLCASSTRPGQGAFDYGYTFGSGTRLTVV.

The CDR3 DNA reads TGTGCCATCGATAAGAACCTACACAGGGGCACCGGGGAGCTGTTTTTT. Protein sequence: CAIDKNLHRGTGELFF. The chain recombines TRBV2 with TRBJ2-2; TRBD1 aligns across 7 bases. Per the germline V gene, CDR1 is SNHLY and CDR2 is FYNNEI. J was trimmed by 4 bases and V by 10 bases; bases with no gene match: 15. The CDR3 contains 16 residues.

This clonotype was observed many times. The chain links TRBV2 to TRBJ1-1, with a tentative D call TRBD1 (5 bases). Germline CDR1 is SNHLY and CDR2 is FYNNEI. This CDR3 comprises 11 residues. Between the trimmed V and J ends, which lost 11 bases and 11 bases, there was a span of 18 bases. The CDR3 nucleotides are TGTGCCGGGGAACGGGGGACTCACGCTTTCTTT. Its translation is CAGERGTHAFF.

This clonotype appeared many times. This chain joins TRBV19 and TRBJ2-7; possibly TRBD2 for D (5 bases). The germline V gene encodes CDR1 LNHDA and CDR2 SQIVND (reference sequence). Trimming took off 6 bases at V and 1 base at J, with 13 bases between the two ends. The CDR3 covers 14 residues. The CDR3 DNA follows: TGTGCCAGTAGCCCTTCCCTAGCATCCTACGAGCAGTACTTC. Its protein is CASSPSLASYEQYF.

There are a few counts of this clonotype. The gene calls are TRBV2 and TRBJ2-7, with 7 bases fitting TRBD1. TRBJ2-5 matches the DNA end more closely, so the J call is doubtful. The CDR3 consists of 15 residues. Looked up from germline, CDR1 is SNHLY and CDR2 is FYNNEI. The CDR3 nucleotides are TGTGCCAGCAACCTAATAGGGACAGAACAAGAGACCCAGTACTTC. It encodes CASNLIGTEQETQYF.

This clonotype was counted between two and nine times. The chain uses TRBV7-2 and TRBJ2-6; D call uncertain. The CDR3 consists of 16 residues. Germline CDR1 and CDR2: SGHTA and FQGNSA. V dropped 3 bases and J dropped 0 bases, with 9 bases sitting between them. CDR3 residues: CASSFYIGSGANVLTF. For the CDR3, the DNA is TGTGCCAGCAGCTTTTATATTGGCTCTGGGGCCAACGTCCTGACTTTC. The full variable domain, with the rest looked up from reference TRBV7-2 and TRBJ2-6, is GAGVSQSPSNKVTEKGKDVELRCDPISGHTALYWYRQSLGQGLEFLIYFQGNSAPDKSGLPSDRFSAERTGGSVSTLTIQRTQQEDSAVYLCASSFYIGSGANVLTFGAGSRLTVL.

This clonotype was detected many times. This chain links TRBV7-9 with TRBJ2-5, with unresolved D. CDR3 length: 15 amino acids. Trimming took off 1 base at V and 2 bases at J, with 11 bases between the two ends. The V gene's germline CDR1 is SEHNR and CDR2 FQNEAQ (reference sequence). The CDR3 bases are TGTGCCAGCAGCTTAGGGTTTGGGATTCAAGAGACCCAGTACTTC. Protein product: CASSLGFGIQETQYF.

This chain links TRBV29-1 with TRBJ1-2; TRBD1 is a possible D gene (6 bases). V gave up 6 bases and J gave up 3 bases, with 14 bases separating them. The CDR3 contains 13 residues. Per the germline V gene, CDR1 is SQVTM and CDR2 is ANQGSEA. CDR3 DNA sequence: TGCAGCGTCCTAACGGGACACGACTATGGCTACACCTTC. It specifies CSVLTGHDYGYTF. The complete variable domain, with remaining parts taken from reference TRBV29-1 and TRBJ1-2, reads SAVISQKPSRDICQRGTSLTIQCQVDSQVTMMFWYRQQPGQSLTLIATANQGSEATYESGFVIDKFPISRPNLTFSTLTVSNMSPEDSSIYLCSVLTGHDYGYTFGSGTRLTVV.

The rearrangement joins TRBV4-1 to TRBJ1-1, with 7 bases aligning to TRBD1. The CDR3 spans 12 residues. V dropped 4 bases and J dropped 10; count of bases not matched to a gene: 6. Germline values: CDR1 MGHRA, CDR2 YSYEKL. The CDR3 coding sequence is TGCGCCAGCAGCCCGAACAGGGGACGAGCTTTCTTT. Translating it yields CASSPNRGRAFF.

Ten or more counts support this clonotype. The V gene is TRBV9, the J gene TRBJ1-4; weak D call: TRBD1 (6 bases). The ends were cut back, 3 bases at V and 0 bases at J, with 9 bases in the middle. Germline V CDR1 and CDR2: SGDLS, YYNGEE. The CDR3 has 15 residues. CDR3 in DNA: TGTGCCAGCAGCGCGGGGACAACAACTAATGAAAAACTGTTTTTT. Translation: CASSAGTTTNEKLFF.

The CDR3 DNA is TGCAGTGCCCGCGGGGCGACCGGACAGGGACCTATCTCCTACGAGCAGTACTTC. Translation: CSARGATGQGPISYEQYF. The genes are TRBV20-1 and TRBJ2-7, with 8 bases matching TRBD1. Germline CDR1 and CDR2: DFQATT and SNEGSKA (reference sequence). The CDR3 contains 18 residues. The J segment lost 0 bases and the V segment lost 6 bases, leaving 19 bases of the junction unmatched.

The rearrangement joins TRBV9 to TRBJ1-2; 7 bases align to TRBD1. This CDR3 is 19 amino acids long. V gave up 6 bases and J gave up 0 bases; unmatched junction bases: 20. Germline-derived CDR1 and CDR2 are SGDLS and YYNGEE. This CDR3 reads CASNLTAGTAREANYGYTF. CDR3 nucleotide sequence: TGTGCCAGCAACCTTACAGCGGGGACAGCGAGAGAAGCTAACTATGGCTACACCTTC.

Ten or more counts support this clonotype. J is TRBJ1-1 and V is TRBV7-9; D unclear. CDR3 size: 12 residues. With 6 bases removed from V and 7 bases from J, the gap between germline ends came to 12 bases. Germline V CDR1 and CDR2: SEHNR, FQNEAQ (reference sequence). DNA of the CDR3: TGTGCCAGCAGTCCCACCCTCCGTGAAGCTTTCTTT. Its protein product is CASSPTLREAFF.

CDR3 coding DNA: TGTGCCACCAGCAGCGACCTACCGGGACAGCTTGAAGCTTTCTTT. Translated, it gives CATSSDLPGQLEAFF. The V call is TRBV15, the J call TRBJ1-1; 7 nucleotides align to TRBD1. Germline-derived CDR1 and CDR2 are LNHNV and YYDKDF (reference sequence). CDR3 length: 15 residues. V dropped 3 bases and J dropped 7; count of bases not matched to a gene: 11.

In this sample, this clonotype turned up many times. J is TRBJ2-7 and V is TRBV29-1, with TRBD1 matching over 8 bases. Germline assignment: CDR1 SQVTM and CDR2 ANQGSEA. The CDR3 has 12 residues. V lost 4 bases and J lost 5; bases outside the gene matches: 4. The chain's CDR3 is CSVGDRGDEQYF. In DNA form, the CDR3 reads TGCAGCGTTGGAGACAGGGGCGACGAGCAGTACTTC.

V gene TRBV7-4 combines with J gene TRBJ2-7; weak D call: TRBD2 (6 bases). The CDR3 totals 16 residues. The germline V gene has CDR1 SGHVT and CDR2 SQSDAQ. Deletions cut 3 bases from V and 0 bases from J, with 15 bases between. This CDR3 reads CASSFKVGLSSYEQYF. CDR3 DNA sequence: TGTGCCAGCAGCTTCAAGGTGGGACTGAGCTCCTACGAGCAGTACTTC.

This clonotype occurred a few times. This chain links TRBV2 with TRBJ2-1; 7 bases align to TRBD1. The germline V gene has CDR1 SNHLY and CDR2 FYNNEI. The junction had 4 bases not matched to a gene; V was cut back by 6 bases and J by 5 bases. The CDR3 spans 13 residues. The CDR3 DNA follows: TGTGCCAGCAGAGGGACAGAAAACAATGAGCAGTTCTTC. Translation: CASRGTENNEQFF.

On this clonotype: Just one base apart from a much larger clone, this may be a read error. V and J are TRBV2 and TRBJ2-5, with D possibly being TRBD1 (5 bases). The CDR3 totals 13 residues. The germline V gene has CDR1 SNHLY and CDR2 FYNNEI. The CDR3 DNA follows: TGTGCCACCAGTGACAGTCCAAGGGAGACCCAGTACTTC. It is translated as CATSDSPRETQYF.

This chain links TRBV18 with TRBJ1-1; D ambiguous. Germline CDR1 KGHSH, CDR2 LQKENI. The V end lost 0 bases, the J end lost 6 bases, and 8 bases lay between the germline ends. The CDR3 has 13 amino acids. The DNA for the CDR3 is TGTGCCAGCTCACCACCCTCGTCACCTGAAGCTTTCTTT. Protein product: CASSPPSSPEAFF.

This clonotype was detected only a few times. V and J are TRBV5-5 and TRBJ2-7; the D gene is possibly TRBD1 (7 bases). The germline V gene encodes CDR1 SGHKS and CDR2 YYEKEE (reference sequence). Trimming removed 4 bases from V and 7 bases from J, with 21 bases in between. This CDR3 comprises 15 residues. CDR3 in amino acids: CASSHRQGEGGEQYF. DNA of the CDR3: TGTGCCAGCAGCCACCGACAGGGTGAGGGAGGAGAGCAGTACTTC.

This clonotype was counted ten times or more. V is TRBV2 and J is TRBJ1-4, with 9 bases aligning to TRBD1. The CDR3 runs 16 residues. Looked up from germline, CDR1 is SNHLY and CDR2 is FYNNEI. The trim removed 6 bases at V and 3 bases at J, leaving 8 bases unmatched. As DNA, the CDR3 is TGTGCCAGCAGAGGACAGGGGAATAGTGCTAATGAAAAACTGTTTTTT. It specifies CASRGQGNSANEKLFF.

Only a few counts were recorded for this clonotype. The chain links TRBV9 to TRBJ1-4; the D is unclear. Germline CDR1 reads SGDLS; CDR2 reads YYNGEE. This CDR3 region has 14 residues. Trimming took 0 bases from V and 8 from J, leaving 11 bases between them. The CDR3 sequence: CASSVAVLGEKLFF. CDR3 DNA sequence: TGTGCCAGCAGCGTAGCGGTCCTTGGGGAAAAACTGTTTTTT.

The V and J genes are TRBV20-1 and TRBJ2-5; D gene uncertain. There are 12 residues in the CDR3. Germline V gives CDR1 DFQATT, CDR2 SNEGSKA (reference sequence). Trimming removed 1 base from V and 2 bases from J, with 5 bases in between. CDR3 nucleotides: TGCAGTGCTAGAGTGCTGCAAGAGACCCAGTACTTC. Protein product: CSARVLQETQYF.

Comment on this clonotype: A much larger clone sits a single nucleotide away, making a read error possible. The V gene is TRBV7-2, the J gene TRBJ1-6; D gene uncertain. V was trimmed by 4 bases and J by 2 bases, leaving 12 bases between them. Germline values: CDR1 SGHTA, CDR2 FQGNSA. This CDR3 spans 16 amino acids. CDR3 nucleotide sequence: TGTGCCAGCAGCTCCATCATCGACGCCTATAATTCACCCCTCCACTTT. Encoded protein: CASSSIIDAYNSPLHF.

This chain connects TRBV7-9 to TRBJ2-5; tentative D call: TRBD1 (7 bases). Germline V CDR1 and CDR2: SEHNR, FQNEAQ (reference sequence). The CDR3 runs 13 residues. V gave up 11 bases and J gave up 5 bases, with 18 bases separating them. The CDR3: CAGTPTGRETQYF. CDR3 DNA: TGTGCCGGCACCCCGACAGGGAGGGAGACCCAGTACTTC.

This clonotype was counted only a few times. V gene TRBV7-8 combines with J gene TRBJ2-5, with 12 positions matching TRBD2. This CDR3 has 16 residues. Unmatched junction bases numbered 6, after V lost 5 bases and J lost 2 bases. Germline V gene data show CDR1 as SGHVS and CDR2 as FQNEAQ. CDR3 amino acids: CASSQTGTSGQETQYF. For the CDR3, the DNA is TGTGCCAGCAGCCAAACCGGGACTAGCGGGCAAGAGACCCAGTACTTC.

This sequence joins TRBV13 and TRBJ1-6; 7 nucleotides align to TRBD1. J was trimmed by 7 bases and V by 0 bases; bases with no gene match: 6. The germline V gene has CDR1 PRHDT and CDR2 FYEKMQ (reference sequence). The CDR3 length is 16 residues. The DNA of the CDR3 is TGTGCCAGCAGCTTAGGACCGGGACAGAGGAATTCACCCCTCCACTTT. Its protein is CASSLGPGQRNSPLHF.

This clonotype was seen a handful of times. The chain recombines TRBV12-3 or TRBV12-4 with TRBJ1-4, with 7 bases that match TRBD1. The CDR3 has 15 amino acids. With 6 bases clipped from V and 3 bases from J, the junction kept 7 bases outside the gene matches. CDR3 DNA sequence: TGTGCCAGCAGACAGACAGGGCGAGCTAATGAAAAACTGTTTTTT. Amino acids: CASRQTGRANEKLFF.

This clonotype came up many times. This chain connects TRBV25-1 to TRBJ1-4, with TRBD1 matching over 7 bases. The CDR3 consists of 14 residues. V lost 2 bases, J lost 3 bases, and 0 bases stayed unmatched. The germline gives CDR1 MGHDK, CDR2 SYGVNS. The CDR3 sequence is CASSEGTANEKLFF. Here the CDR3 DNA reads TGTGCCAGCAGTGAAGGGACAGCTAATGAAAAACTGTTTTTT.

V and J are TRBV4-1 and TRBJ1-1, with D hard to call. V dropped 3 bases and J dropped 4 bases, with 9 bases sitting between them. The germline CDR1 and CDR2 sequences are MGHRA and YSYEKL. The CDR3 has 13 residues. Here the CDR3 DNA reads TGCGCCAGCAGCCACCGAATTTTCACTGAAGCTTTCTTT. Amino acid sequence: CASSHRIFTEAFF.